Ten or more counts support the clone carrying this T cell receptor beta chain. Its antigen is unknown. The V and J ends lost 4 bases and 4 bases, in that order; junction bases with no gene match: 3. Germline CDR1 is MDHEN and CDR2 is SYDVKM. The CDR3 is 13 amino acids. This record comes from a study of T cell repertoires in cytomegalovirus infection. TCRdb used MiXCR to reprocess the reads, holding one entry per CDR3 protein. This sample has 250,000 to 300,000 distinct CDR3 sequences, with over 20% found just once. Study observations and caveats: Totalled public TCR beta family frequency picked out people who carried CMV plus the relevant HLA.

V and J are TRBV28 and TRBJ2-7, with TRBD2 matching over 8 bases. This clonotype was sampled from a human donor in good health (CMV status not recorded). Some clones in this sample may be carry-over from other donors' samples. The specimen was PBMCs. The CDR3 loop is CASSSAGAYEQYF. Written as DNA, the CDR3 is TGTGCCAGCAGTTCAGCGGGAGCTTACGAGCAGTACTTC. Complete variable domain (other parts from reference TRBV28 and TRBJ2-7): DVKVTQSSRYLVKRTGEKVFLECVQDMDHENMFWYRQDPGLGLRLIYFSYDVKMKEKGDIPEGYSVSREKKERFSLILESASTNQTSMYLCASSSAGAYEQYFGPGTRLTVT.